This entry describes one T cell receptor (beta chain). Its antigen is still unknown. These data originate in a study of T cells in Graves' hyperthyroidism and ophthalmopathy. Looking at the study overall: Pretreatment peripheral blood was obtained at initial diagnosis. Study results and limitations: Ophthalmopathy was model-predicted a median around 6.1 months pre-onset. From stable hyperthyroidism, ophthalmopathy was set apart by a 13 V-J model.

V shed 4 bases and J 5 bases; nucleotides not matched to a gene: 18. Germline V gene data show CDR1 as SGHRS and CDR2 as YFSETQ. The CDR3 contains 19 residues. PBMCs were collected from a 10 ml volume of fresh peripheral blood. The TCR beta CDR3 regions underwent amplification using RNA transcripts as the source. The HTBI primer set served for first-round RT-PCR of the TCR CDR3. TCRdb called the multiplex PCR reads again in MiXCR, with one record for every CDR3 protein. The table shows some 530,000 distinct CDR3 sequences, with approximately 23% occurring only once. Source material: blood. The chain carries TRBV5-1 and TRBJ2-2, with 9 positions matching TRBD2. The receptor was isolated from a woman in her 70s with Graves' ophthalmopathy. The CDR3 loop is CASSIRQRVGTSITGELFF. The CDR3 DNA reads as TGCGCCAGCAGCATACGACAAAGGGTCGGGACTAGCATAACCGGGGAGCTGTTTTTT.